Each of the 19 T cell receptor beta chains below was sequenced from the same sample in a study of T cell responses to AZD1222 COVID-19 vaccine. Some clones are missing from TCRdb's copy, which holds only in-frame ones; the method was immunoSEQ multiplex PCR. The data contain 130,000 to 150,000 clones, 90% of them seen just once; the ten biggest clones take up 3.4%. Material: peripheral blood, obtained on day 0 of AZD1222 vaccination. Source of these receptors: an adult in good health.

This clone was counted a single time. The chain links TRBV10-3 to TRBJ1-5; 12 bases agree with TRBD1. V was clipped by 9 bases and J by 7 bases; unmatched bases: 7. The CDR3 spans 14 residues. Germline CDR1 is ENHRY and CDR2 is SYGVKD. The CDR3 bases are TGTGCCATTACGACGGGACAGGGGGCACAGCCCCAGCATTTT. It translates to CAITTGQGAQPQHF.

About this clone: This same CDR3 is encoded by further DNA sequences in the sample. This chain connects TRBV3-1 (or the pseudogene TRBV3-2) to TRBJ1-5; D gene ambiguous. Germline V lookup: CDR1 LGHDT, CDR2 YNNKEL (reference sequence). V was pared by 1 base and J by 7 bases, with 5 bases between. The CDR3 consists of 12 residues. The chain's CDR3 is CASSQGEQPQHF. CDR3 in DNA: TGTGCCAGCAGCCAAGGCGAACAGCCCCAGCATTTT.

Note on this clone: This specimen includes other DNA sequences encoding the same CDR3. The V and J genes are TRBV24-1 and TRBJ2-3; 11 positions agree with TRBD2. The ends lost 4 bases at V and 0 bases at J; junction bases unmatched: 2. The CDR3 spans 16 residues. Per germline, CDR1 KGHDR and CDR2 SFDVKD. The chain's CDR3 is CATSDRTSGSTDTQYF. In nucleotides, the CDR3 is TGTGCCACCAGTGACCGGACTAGCGGGAGCACAGATACGCAGTATTTT.

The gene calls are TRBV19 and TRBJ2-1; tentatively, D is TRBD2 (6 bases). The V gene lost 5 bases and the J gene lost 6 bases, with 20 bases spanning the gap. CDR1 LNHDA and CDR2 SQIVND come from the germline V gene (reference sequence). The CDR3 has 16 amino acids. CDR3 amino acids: CASSQDTGEGSNEQFF. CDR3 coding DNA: TGTGCCAGTAGTCAAGATACGGGAGAGGGGTCCAATGAGCAGTTCTTC.

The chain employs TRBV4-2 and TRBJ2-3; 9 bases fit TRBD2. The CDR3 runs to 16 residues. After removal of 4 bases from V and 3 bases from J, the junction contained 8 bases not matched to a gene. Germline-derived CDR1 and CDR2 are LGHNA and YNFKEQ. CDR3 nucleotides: TGTGCCAGCAGCCGAGTAGCGGGAGACGGGACAGATACGCAGTATTTT. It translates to CASSRVAGDGTDTQYF.

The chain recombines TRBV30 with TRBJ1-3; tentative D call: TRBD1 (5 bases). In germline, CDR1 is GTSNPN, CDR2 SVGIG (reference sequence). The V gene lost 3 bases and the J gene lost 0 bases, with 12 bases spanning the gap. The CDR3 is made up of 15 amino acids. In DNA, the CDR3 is TGTGCCTGGAGCGAGGGGCGCGCCTCTGGAAACACCATATATTTT. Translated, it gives CAWSEGRASGNTIYF.

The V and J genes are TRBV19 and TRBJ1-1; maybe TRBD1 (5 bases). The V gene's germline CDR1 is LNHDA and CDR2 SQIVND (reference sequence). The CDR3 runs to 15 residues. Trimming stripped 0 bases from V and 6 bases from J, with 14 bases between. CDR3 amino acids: CASSIDPGKGAEAFF. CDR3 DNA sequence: TGTGCCAGTAGTATAGATCCGGGTAAAGGGGCTGAAGCTTTCTTT.

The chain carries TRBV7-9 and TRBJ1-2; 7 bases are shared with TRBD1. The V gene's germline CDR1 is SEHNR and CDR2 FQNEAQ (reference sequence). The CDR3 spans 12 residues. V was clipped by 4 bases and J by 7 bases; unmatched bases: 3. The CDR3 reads CASSSGQSGYTF. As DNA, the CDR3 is TGTGCCAGCAGCTCGGGACAGTCTGGCTACACCTTC.

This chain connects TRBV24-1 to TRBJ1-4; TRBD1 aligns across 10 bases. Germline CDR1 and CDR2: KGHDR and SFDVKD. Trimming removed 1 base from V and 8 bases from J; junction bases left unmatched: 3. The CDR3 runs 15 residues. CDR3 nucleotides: TGTGCCACCAGTGATTTCCGGGACAGGGGCGAAAAACTGTTTTTT. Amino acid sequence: CATSDFRDRGEKLFF.

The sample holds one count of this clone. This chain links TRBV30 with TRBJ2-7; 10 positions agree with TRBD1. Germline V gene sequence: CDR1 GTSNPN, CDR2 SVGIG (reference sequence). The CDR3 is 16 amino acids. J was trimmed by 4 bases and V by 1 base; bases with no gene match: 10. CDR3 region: CAWSAAFPGQGYEQYF. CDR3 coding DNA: TGTGCCTGGAGTGCCGCTTTTCCGGGACAGGGGTACGAGCAGTACTTC.

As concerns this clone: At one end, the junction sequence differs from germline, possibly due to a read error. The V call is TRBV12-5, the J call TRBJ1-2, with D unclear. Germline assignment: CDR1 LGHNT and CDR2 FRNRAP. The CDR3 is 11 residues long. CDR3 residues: CASGPKSGQIF. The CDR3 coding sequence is TGTGCTAGTGGTCCTAAGTCCGGGCAGATCTTC.

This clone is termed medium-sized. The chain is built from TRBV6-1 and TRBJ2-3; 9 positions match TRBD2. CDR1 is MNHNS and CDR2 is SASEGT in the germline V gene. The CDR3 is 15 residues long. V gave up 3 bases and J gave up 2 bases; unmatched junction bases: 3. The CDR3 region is CASSEGGGATDTQYF. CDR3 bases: TGTGCCAGCAGTGAGGGCGGGGGGGCCACAGATACGCAGTATTTT.

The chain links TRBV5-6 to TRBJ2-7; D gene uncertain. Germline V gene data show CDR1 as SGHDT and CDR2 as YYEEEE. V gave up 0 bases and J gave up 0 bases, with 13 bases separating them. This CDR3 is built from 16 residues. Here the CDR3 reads CASSLGVGLHSYEQYF. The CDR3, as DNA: TGTGCCAGCAGCTTGGGGGTGGGCTTACACTCCTACGAGCAGTACTTC.

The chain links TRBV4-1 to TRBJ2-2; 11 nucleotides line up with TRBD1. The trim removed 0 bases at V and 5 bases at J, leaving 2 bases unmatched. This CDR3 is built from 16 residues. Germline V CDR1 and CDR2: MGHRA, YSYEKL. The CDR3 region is CASSQEGQGGTGELFF. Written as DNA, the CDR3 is TGCGCCAGCAGCCAAGAGGGACAGGGGGGAACCGGGGAGCTGTTTTTT.

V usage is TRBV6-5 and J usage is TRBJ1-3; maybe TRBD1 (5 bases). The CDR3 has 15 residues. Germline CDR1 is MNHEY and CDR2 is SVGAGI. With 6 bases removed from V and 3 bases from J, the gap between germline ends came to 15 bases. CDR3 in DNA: TGTGCCAGCAGCCTAAACCCCAGGGATGGAAACACCATATATTTT. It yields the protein CASSLNPRDGNTIYF.

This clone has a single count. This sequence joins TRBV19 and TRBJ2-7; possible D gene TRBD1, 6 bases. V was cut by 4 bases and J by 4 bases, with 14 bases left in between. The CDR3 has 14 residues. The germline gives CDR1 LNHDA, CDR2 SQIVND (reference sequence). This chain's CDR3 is CASSTQGSGYEQYF. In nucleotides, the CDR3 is TGTGCCAGTAGTACACAGGGATCCGGGTACGAGCAGTACTTC.

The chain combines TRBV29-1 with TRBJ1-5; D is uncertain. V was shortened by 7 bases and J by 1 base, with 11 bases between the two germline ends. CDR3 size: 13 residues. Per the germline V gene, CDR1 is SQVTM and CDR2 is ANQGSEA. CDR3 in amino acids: CSEGWRSNQPQHF. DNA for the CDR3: TGCAGCGAAGGGTGGAGGAGCAATCAGCCCCAGCATTTT.

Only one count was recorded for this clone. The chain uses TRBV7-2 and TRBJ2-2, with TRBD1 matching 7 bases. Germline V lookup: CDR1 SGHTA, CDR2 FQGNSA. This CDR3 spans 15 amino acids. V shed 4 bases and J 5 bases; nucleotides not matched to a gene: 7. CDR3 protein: CASSWDSGETGELFF. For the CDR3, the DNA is TGTGCCAGCAGCTGGGACAGTGGGGAAACCGGGGAGCTGTTTTTT.

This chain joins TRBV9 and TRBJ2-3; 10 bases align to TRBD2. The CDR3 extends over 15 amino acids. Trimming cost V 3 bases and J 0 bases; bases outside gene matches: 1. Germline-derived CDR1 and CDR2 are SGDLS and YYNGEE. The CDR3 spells CASSALAGSTDTQYF. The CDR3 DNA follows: TGTGCCAGCAGCGCACTAGCGGGAAGCACAGATACGCAGTATTTT.